Included here is one T cell receptor (beta chain) sequence, with context. Its antigen is unknown. The data stem from a study of shared clonotypes between healthy human individuals. General study results and limits: Generation probabilities of non-shared clonotypes were lower (relative to those shared by all four donors).

The CDR3 is 15 residues long. Trimming removed 4 bases from V and 9 bases from J, with 19 bases in between. From germline, CDR1 is SGHVS and CDR2 FQNEAQ. Naive CD45RA+ and memory CD45RA-negative subsets were split from CD4+ cells. Method: immunoSEQ multiplex PCR; TCRdb's copy keeps in-frame clones and lacks some. The table shows around 1.4 million clones, with roughly 98.5% occurring only once. This clonotype was sampled from a man aged 25-45 years in good health. The chain is built from TRBV7-8 and TRBJ2-1; D unresolved. Sequenced material: naive CD4+ T cells sorted from blood. Described subset: CD45RA+ positively selected. In DNA, the CDR3 is TGTGCCAGCAGCTCGAAAAGATCACTACACGGTGAGCAGTTCTTC. Translated, it gives CASSSKRSLHGEQFF.